This passage covers 19 T cell receptor beta chains from one sample sequenced in a study of cytomegalovirus exposure and HLA in healthy donors. This PCR relied on a set of 60 Vbeta primers and 13 Jbeta primers. TCRdb keeps only in-frame clones here, not all; method: immunoSEQ multiplex PCR. The sample records roughly 190,000 clones, around four fifths being singletons. Sequencing used PBMCs. The receptors originated from a middle-aged man in good health and CMV-seropositive.

The chain carries TRBV5-6 and TRBJ1-1; D is undetermined. There are 14 residues in the CDR3. The V gene lost 7 bases and the J gene lost 2 bases, with 15 bases spanning the gap. From germline, CDR1 is SGHDT and CDR2 YYEEEE. The CDR3 region has the DNA TGTGCCAGCGGCTCGGTGGGCATCAACACTGAAGCTTTCTTT. It translates to CASGSVGINTEAFF.

The chain is built from TRBV10-3 and TRBJ2-7; 7 bases are a match to TRBD1. There are 15 residues in the CDR3. Germline CDR1 reads ENHRY; CDR2 reads SYGVKD. V trimming: 6 bases; J trimming: 0 bases; junction bases outside the gene matches: 8. CDR3 sequence: CAIRTGTASSYEQYF. DNA for the CDR3: TGTGCCATCAGAACAGGGACAGCAAGCTCCTACGAGCAGTACTTC.

V gene TRBV7-9 combines with J gene TRBJ2-6; D call uncertain. CDR1 and CDR2 from the germline V gene are SEHNR and FQNEAQ (reference sequence). V lost 2 bases, J lost 0 bases, and 5 bases lay in between. The CDR3 is 15 residues long. CDR3: CASSLWPSGANVLTF. DNA for the CDR3: TGTGCCAGCAGCTTATGGCCCTCTGGGGCCAACGTCCTGACTTTC.

The chain recombines TRBV20-1 with TRBJ2-7, with no clear D. The V end was cut by 4 bases, the J end by 5 bases, with 9 bases between. The CDR3 is made up of 11 amino acids. Germline CDR1 DFQATT, CDR2 SNEGSKA (reference sequence). In nucleotides, the CDR3 is TGCAGTGCTACCGTAGCAGACGAGCAGTACTTC. Translating gives CSATVADEQYF.

This clone is a singleton in its sample. This chain connects TRBV28 to TRBJ2-4; D perhaps matches TRBD2 (8 bases). The CDR3 is 16 amino acids. V lost 10 bases to trimming and J lost 12 bases, with 31 bases between them. Germline CDR1 is MDHEN and CDR2 is SYDVKM. The CDR3 is CATKSWVSGSRDSQYF. CDR3 coding DNA: TGTGCCACCAAATCGTGGGTCAGCGGGAGTAGGGACAGTCAGTACTTC. Full variable domain (missing parts from reference TRBV28 and TRBJ2-4): DVKVTQSSRYLVKRTGEKVFLECVQDMDHENMFWYRQDPGLGLRLIYFSYDVKMKEKGDIPEGYSVSREKKERFSLILESASTNQTSMYLCATKSWVSGSRDSQYFGAGTRLSVL.

The V gene is TRBV9, the J gene TRBJ2-1; D is perhaps TRBD1 (5 bases). Trimming shortened V by 0 bases and J by 3 bases, and 13 bases separated the two germline ends. Germline-derived CDR1 and CDR2 are SGDLS and YYNGEE. This CDR3 is built from 16 residues. For the CDR3, the DNA is TGTGCCAGCAGCGTAGATCAGGGTCGTTACTACAATGAGCAGTTCTTC. Protein: CASSVDQGRYYNEQFF.

This rearrangement joins TRBV30 to TRBJ2-5, with 9 nucleotides matching TRBD1. This CDR3 region has 13 residues. V shed 3 bases, J shed 2 bases, and the junction held 1 base outside the gene matches. The germline V gene has CDR1 GTSNPN and CDR2 SVGIG (reference sequence). This CDR3 is CAWRGQGQETQYF. The CDR3 nucleotides read TGTGCCTGGAGGGGACAGGGACAAGAGACCCAGTACTTC.

CDR3 residues: CASSLEVQRRVSYNEQFF. In DNA form, the CDR3 reads TGCGCCAGCAGCTTGGAAGTCCAGCGGAGGGTCTCCTACAATGAGCAGTTCTTC. The V call is TRBV5-1, the J call TRBJ2-1; D perhaps matches TRBD2 (6 bases). V was trimmed by 0 bases and J by 0 bases, leaving 16 bases between them. CDR1 is SGHRS, CDR2 YFSETQ, per germline. The CDR3 sequence is 18 residues long.

This chain joins TRBV5-1 and TRBJ2-7, with 7 bases aligning to TRBD1. Germline trimming cut 0 bases from V and 1 base from J; bases unmatched to any gene: 4. The CDR3 extends over 15 amino acids. From germline, CDR1 is SGHRS and CDR2 YFSETQ. For the CDR3, the DNA is TGCGCCAGCAGCTTGGTGCCGGGACAGTCCTACGAGCAGTACTTC. It specifies CASSLVPGQSYEQYF. The variable domain in full, completed from reference TRBV5-1 and TRBJ2-7, reads KAGVTQTPRYLIKTRGQQVTLSCSPISGHRSVSWYQQTPGQGLQFLFEYFSETQRNKGNFPGRFSGRQFSNSRSEMNVSTLELGDSALYLCASSLVPGQSYEQYFGPGTRLTVT.

This clone was seen a few times. CDR3 sequence (DNA): TGCAGTGCTCCTACTATGGAGACCCAGTACTTC. It translates to CSAPTMETQYF. J is TRBJ2-5 and V is TRBV20-1, with D unresolved. Looked up from germline, CDR1 is DFQATT and CDR2 is SNEGSKA (reference sequence). Trimming left V 5 bases short and J 5 bases short, with 9 bases between. The length of the CDR3 is 11 residues.

Remarks on this clone: Other DNA sequences in the sample encode the same CDR3. CDR3 bases: TGTGCCAGTAGTCTCGGGACTGGCAGCACAGATACGCAGTATTTT. This codes for CASSLGTGSTDTQYF. J is TRBJ2-3 and V is TRBV19, with D perhaps matching TRBD2 (6 bases). Germline CDR1 reads LNHDA; CDR2 reads SQIVND (reference sequence). Trimming stripped 5 bases from V and 0 bases from J, with 12 bases between. CDR3 size: 15 residues. Full variable domain (remainder filled in from reference TRBV19 and TRBJ2-3): DGGITQSPKYLFRKEGQNVTLSCEQNLNHDAMYWYRQDPGQGLRLIYYSQIVNDFQKGDIAEGYSVSREKKESFPLTVTSAQKNPTAFYLCASSLGTGSTDTQYFGPGTRLTVL.

The chain couples TRBV10-1 to TRBJ1-3; D is unclear. CDR3 length: 14 amino acids. V was cut by 4 bases and J by 0 bases, with 7 bases left in between. Germline V gene sequence: CDR1 WNHNN, CDR2 SYGVQD (reference sequence). CDR3 loop: CASSGLGSGNTIYF. CDR3 coding DNA: TGCGCCAGCAGTGGACTGGGCTCTGGAAACACCATATATTTT.

This rearrangement joins TRBV6-1 to TRBJ2-7; possible D gene TRBD2, 5 bases. Germline CDR1 reads MNHNS; CDR2 reads SASEGT. V lost 7 bases, J lost 1 base, and 8 bases lay in between. The CDR3 has 12 amino acids. For the CDR3, the DNA is TGTGCCAGCACGAGGGTATCCTACGAGCAGTACTTC. As protein: CASTRVSYEQYF.

V is TRBV7-2 and J is TRBJ2-7; 9 bases are a match to TRBD1. Losses at the gene ends were 8 bases for V and 2 bases for J; bases not matched to a gene: 10. This CDR3 is 15 amino acids long. From germline, CDR1 is SGHTA and CDR2 FQGNSA. The CDR3 DNA is TGTGCCAGCGCTGCCGGGACAGGGAGGGCCTACGAGCAGTACTTC. Its translation: CASAAGTGRAYEQYF.

The rearrangement joins TRBV14 to TRBJ2-3; the match to TRBD2 covers 10 bases. The V gene's germline CDR1 is SGHDN and CDR2 FVKESK. The V and J ends lost 8 bases and 6 bases, in that order; junction bases with no gene match: 5. The CDR3 extends over 13 amino acids. The CDR3 sequence: CASEIAGGDTQYF. The CDR3 DNA reads TGTGCCAGCGAGATAGCGGGAGGTGATACGCAGTATTTT. Based on the CDR3 plus reference TRBV14 and TRBJ2-3, the full variable domain is EAGVTQFPSHSVIEKGQTVTLRCDPISGHDNLYWYRRVMGKEIKFLLHFVKESKQDESGMPNNRFLAERTGGTYSTLKVQPAELEDSGVYFCASEIAGGDTQYFGPGTRLTVL.

The J gene is TRBJ2-3, the V gene TRBV7-7, with 7 bases lining up with TRBD1. The germline gives CDR1 SSHAT, CDR2 FNYEAQ (reference sequence). J gave up 3 bases and V 5 bases, and 8 bases lay outside the gene matches. There are 15 residues in the CDR3. In nucleotides, the CDR3 is TGTGCCAGCAGCCCTTCACAGGGGAGAACAGATACGCAGTATTTT. This translates into CASSPSQGRTDTQYF.

This clone was counted between two and nine times. The gene calls are TRBV28 and TRBJ2-5; 8 nucleotides agree with TRBD2. The V segment lost 5 bases and the J segment 4 bases; nucleotides outside the gene matches: 12. This CDR3 has 16 residues. Germline V CDR1 and CDR2: MDHEN, SYDVKM. DNA of the CDR3: TGTGCCAGCAGTCCCCTACCGGGTCGGGAGGGAGAGACCCAGTACTTC. This translates into CASSPLPGREGETQYF.

This chain joins TRBV5-1 and TRBJ2-1; 10 bases are a match to TRBD2. Losses at the gene ends were 4 bases for V and 6 bases for J; bases not matched to a gene: 7. The CDR3 is made up of 15 amino acids. Germline-derived CDR1 and CDR2 are SGHRS and YFSETQ. CDR3 DNA sequence: TGCGCCAGCAGCGACCTAGCGGGGGCCGGCAATGAGCAGTTCTTC. Amino acid sequence: CASSDLAGAGNEQFF.

This rearrangement joins TRBV6-1 to TRBJ2-3; 10 bases align to TRBD2. V gave up 0 bases and J gave up 6 bases; unmatched junction bases: 15. Germline values: CDR1 MNHNS, CDR2 SASEGT. There are 19 residues in the CDR3. The CDR3 loop is CASSEAGLSSGRALDTQYF. The CDR3 DNA sequence: TGTGCCAGCAGTGAAGCGGGTCTTTCCAGCGGGAGGGCCCTCGATACGCAGTATTTT.